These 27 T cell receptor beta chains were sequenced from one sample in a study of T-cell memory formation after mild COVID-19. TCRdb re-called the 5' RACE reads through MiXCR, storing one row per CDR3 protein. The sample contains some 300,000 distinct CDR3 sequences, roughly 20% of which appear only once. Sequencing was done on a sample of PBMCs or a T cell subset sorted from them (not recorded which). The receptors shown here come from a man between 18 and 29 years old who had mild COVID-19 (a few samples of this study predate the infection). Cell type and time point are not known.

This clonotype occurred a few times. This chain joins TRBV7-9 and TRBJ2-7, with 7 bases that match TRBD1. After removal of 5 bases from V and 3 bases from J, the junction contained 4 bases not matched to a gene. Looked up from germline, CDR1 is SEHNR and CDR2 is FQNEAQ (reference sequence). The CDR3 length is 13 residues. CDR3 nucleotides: TGTGCCAGCAGCGATAGGGACAGCTACGAGCAGTACTTC. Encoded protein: CASSDRDSYEQYF. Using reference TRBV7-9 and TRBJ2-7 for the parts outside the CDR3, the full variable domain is DTGVSQNPRHKITKRGQNVTFRCDPISEHNRLYWYRQTLGQGPEFLTYFQNEAQLEKSRLLSDRFSAERPKGSFSTLEIQRTEQGDSAMYLCASSDRDSYEQYFGPGTRLTVT.

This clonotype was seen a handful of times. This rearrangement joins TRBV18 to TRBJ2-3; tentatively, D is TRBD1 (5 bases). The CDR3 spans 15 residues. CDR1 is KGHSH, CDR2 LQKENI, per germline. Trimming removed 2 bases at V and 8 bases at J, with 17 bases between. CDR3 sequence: CASSPEGATQGTQYF. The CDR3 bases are TGTGCCAGCTCACCAGAAGGGGCCACTCAAGGTACGCAGTATTTT.

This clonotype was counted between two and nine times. The CDR3: CASSEAGTGGVRDTQYF. The CDR3 DNA follows: TGTGCCAGCAGTGAGGCCGGGACAGGGGGCGTAAGAGATACGCAGTATTTT. This sequence joins TRBV6-6 and TRBJ2-3; 12 bases are a match to TRBD1. The V gene end was trimmed by 5 bases and the J gene end by 5 bases; junction bases not matched to a gene: 11. Germline V CDR1 and CDR2: MNHNY, SVGAGI (reference sequence). This CDR3 is 17 amino acids long.

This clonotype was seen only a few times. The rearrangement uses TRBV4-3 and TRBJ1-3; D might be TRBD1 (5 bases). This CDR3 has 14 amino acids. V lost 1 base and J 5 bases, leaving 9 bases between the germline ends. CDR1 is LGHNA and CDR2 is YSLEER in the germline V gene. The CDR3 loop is CASSQVGARNTIYF. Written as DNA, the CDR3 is TGCGCCAGCAGCCAAGTAGGGGCGCGAAACACCATATATTTT.

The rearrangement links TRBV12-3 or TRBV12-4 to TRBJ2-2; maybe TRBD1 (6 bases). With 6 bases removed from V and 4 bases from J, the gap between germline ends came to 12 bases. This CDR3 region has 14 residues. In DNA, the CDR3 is TGTGCCAGCAGCCCGGACAGCTTCACCGGGGAGCTGTTTTTT. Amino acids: CASSPDSFTGELFF.

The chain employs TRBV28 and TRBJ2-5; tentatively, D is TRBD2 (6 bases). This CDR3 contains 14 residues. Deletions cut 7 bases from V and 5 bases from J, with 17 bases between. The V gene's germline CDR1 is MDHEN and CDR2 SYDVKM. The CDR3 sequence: CASTSGTAGETQYF. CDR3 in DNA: TGTGCCAGCACCTCCGGGACGGCGGGGGAGACCCAGTACTTC.

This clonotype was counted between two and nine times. The CDR3 DNA is TGTGCCAGCAGCGTAGTTAGCGGGGGGGCAGATACGCAGTATTTT. It yields the protein CASSVVSGGADTQYF. This chain connects TRBV9 to TRBJ2-3; the match to TRBD2 covers 11 bases. Germline trimming cut 0 bases from V and 4 bases from J; bases unmatched to any gene: 1. The CDR3 spans 15 residues. Germline CDR1 and CDR2: SGDLS and YYNGEE.

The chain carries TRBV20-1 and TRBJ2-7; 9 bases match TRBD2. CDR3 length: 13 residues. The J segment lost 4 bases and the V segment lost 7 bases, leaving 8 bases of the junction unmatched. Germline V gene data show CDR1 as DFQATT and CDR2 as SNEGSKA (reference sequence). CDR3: CSVTRGGPYEQYV. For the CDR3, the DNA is TGCAGTGTCACGCGGGGGGGCCCGTACGAGCAGTACGTC.

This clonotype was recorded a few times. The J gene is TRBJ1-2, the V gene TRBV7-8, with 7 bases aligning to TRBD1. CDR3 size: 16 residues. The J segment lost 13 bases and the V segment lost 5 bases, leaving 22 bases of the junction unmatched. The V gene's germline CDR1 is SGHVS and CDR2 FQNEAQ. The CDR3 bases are TGTGCCAGCAGCACCTCGAGACAGGGTGTGGAACTATGGCCCACCTTC. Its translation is CASSTSRQGVELWPTF.

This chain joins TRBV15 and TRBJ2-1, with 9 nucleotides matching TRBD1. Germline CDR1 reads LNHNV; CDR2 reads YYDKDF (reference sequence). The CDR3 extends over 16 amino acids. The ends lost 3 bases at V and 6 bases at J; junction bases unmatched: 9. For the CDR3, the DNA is TGTGCCACCAGCAGGAGCAATACAGGGGGCTCCAATGAGCAGTTCTTC. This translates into CATSRSNTGGSNEQFF.

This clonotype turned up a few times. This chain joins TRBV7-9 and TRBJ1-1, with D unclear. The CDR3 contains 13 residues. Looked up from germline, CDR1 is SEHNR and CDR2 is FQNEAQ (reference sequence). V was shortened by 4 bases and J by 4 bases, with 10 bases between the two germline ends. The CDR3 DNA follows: TGTGCCAGCAGCTCCGCGGGCCTCACTGAAGCTTTCTTT. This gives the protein CASSSAGLTEAFF.

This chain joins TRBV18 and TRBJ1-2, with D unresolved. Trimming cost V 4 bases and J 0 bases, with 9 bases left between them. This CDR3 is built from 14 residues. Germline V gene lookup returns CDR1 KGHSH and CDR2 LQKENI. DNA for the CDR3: TGTGCCAGCTCACTGGGATTTTCTAACTATGGCTACACCTTC. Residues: CASSLGFSNYGYTF.

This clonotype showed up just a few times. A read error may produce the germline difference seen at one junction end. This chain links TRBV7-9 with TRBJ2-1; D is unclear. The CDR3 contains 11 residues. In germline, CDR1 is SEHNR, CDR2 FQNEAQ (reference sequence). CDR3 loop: CASSLESRRVF. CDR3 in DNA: TGTGCCAGCAGCTTAGAATCCAGAAGGGTCTTC.

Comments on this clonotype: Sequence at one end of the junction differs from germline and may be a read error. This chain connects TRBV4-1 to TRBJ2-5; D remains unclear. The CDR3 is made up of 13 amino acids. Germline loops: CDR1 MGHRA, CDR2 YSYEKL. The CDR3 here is CASSPRETETKYF. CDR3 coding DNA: TGCGCCAGCAGCCCCCGCGAGACCGAGACCAAGTACTTC.

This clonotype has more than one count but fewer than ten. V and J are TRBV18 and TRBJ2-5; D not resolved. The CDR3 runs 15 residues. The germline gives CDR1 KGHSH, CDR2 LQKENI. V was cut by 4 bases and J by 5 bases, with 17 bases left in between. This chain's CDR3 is CASSLIDPPWETQYF. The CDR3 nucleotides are TGTGCCAGCTCACTAATAGACCCCCCCTGGGAGACCCAGTACTTC.

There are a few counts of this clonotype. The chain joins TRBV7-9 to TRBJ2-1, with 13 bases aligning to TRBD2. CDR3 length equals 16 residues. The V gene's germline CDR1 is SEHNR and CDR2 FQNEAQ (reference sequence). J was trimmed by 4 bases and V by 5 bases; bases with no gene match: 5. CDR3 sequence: CASSKGTSGEYNEQFF. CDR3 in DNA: TGTGCCAGCAGCAAGGGGACTAGCGGGGAGTACAATGAGCAGTTCTTC.

Here the CDR3 reads CASSRRGGWPQHF. DNA of the CDR3: TGTGCCAGCAGCCGGCGGGGGGGATGGCCCCAGCATTTT. This chain links TRBV6-5 with TRBJ1-5; possible D gene TRBD1, 5 bases. The CDR3 is 13 residues long. V lost 6 bases and J 9 bases, leaving 15 bases between the germline ends. CDR1 and CDR2 from the germline V gene are MNHEY and SVGAGI.

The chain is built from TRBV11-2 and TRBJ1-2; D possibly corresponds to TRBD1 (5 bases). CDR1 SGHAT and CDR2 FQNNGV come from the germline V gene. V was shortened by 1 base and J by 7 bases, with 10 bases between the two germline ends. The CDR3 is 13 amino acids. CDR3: CASSLVPGFGYTF. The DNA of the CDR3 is TGTGCCAGCAGCTTAGTGCCAGGGTTTGGCTACACCTTC.

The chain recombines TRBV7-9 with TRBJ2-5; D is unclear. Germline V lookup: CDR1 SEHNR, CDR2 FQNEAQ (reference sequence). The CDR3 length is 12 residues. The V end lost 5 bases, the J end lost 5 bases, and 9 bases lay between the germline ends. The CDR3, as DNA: TGTGCCAGCAGCCGCATGGGTGAGACCCAGTACTTC. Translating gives CASSRMGETQYF.

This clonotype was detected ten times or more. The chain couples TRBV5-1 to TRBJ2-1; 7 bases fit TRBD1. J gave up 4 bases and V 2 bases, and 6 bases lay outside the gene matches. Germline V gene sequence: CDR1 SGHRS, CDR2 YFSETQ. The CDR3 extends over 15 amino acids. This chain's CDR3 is CASSLEGTAYNEQFF. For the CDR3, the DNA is TGCGCCAGCAGCTTAGAAGGGACAGCTTACAATGAGCAGTTCTTC.

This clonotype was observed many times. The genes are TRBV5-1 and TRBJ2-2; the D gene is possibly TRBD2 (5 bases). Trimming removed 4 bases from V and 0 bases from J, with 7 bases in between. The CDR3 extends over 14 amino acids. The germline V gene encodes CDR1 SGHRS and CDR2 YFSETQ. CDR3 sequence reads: CASSEGTNTGELFF. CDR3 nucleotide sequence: TGCGCCAGCAGCGAGGGTACGAACACCGGGGAGCTGTTTTTT. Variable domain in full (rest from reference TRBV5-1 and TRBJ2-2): KAGVTQTPRYLIKTRGQQVTLSCSPISGHRSVSWYQQTPGQGLQFLFEYFSETQRNKGNFPGRFSGRQFSNSRSEMNVSTLELGDSALYLCASSEGTNTGELFFGEGSRLTVL.

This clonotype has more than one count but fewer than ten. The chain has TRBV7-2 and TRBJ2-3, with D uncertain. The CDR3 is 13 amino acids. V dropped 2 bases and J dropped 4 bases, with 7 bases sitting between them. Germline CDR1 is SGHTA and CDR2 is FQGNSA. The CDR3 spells CASSLFWADTQYF. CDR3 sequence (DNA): TGTGCCAGCAGCTTATTTTGGGCAGATACGCAGTATTTT.

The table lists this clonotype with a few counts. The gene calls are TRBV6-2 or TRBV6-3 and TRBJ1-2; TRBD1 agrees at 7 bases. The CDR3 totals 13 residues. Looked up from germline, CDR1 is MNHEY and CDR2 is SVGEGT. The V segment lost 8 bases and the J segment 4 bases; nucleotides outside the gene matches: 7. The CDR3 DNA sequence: TGTGCCAGCTCTACCGGGACAGCCTATGGCTACACCTTC. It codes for CASSTGTAYGYTF.

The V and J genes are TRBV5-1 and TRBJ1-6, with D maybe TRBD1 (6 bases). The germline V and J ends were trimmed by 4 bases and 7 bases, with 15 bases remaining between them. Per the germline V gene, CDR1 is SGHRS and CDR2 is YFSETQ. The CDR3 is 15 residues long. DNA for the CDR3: TGCGCCAGCAGCCGAGGCGCAGGGGAAAATTCACCCCTCCACTTT. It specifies CASSRGAGENSPLHF.

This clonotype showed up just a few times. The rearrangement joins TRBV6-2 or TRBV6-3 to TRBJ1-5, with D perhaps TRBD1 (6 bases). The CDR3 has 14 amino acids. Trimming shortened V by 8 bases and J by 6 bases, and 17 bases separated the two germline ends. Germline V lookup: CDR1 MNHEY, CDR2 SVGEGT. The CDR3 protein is CASGGTRSSQPQHF. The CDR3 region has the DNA TGTGCCAGCGGAGGGACACGAAGTAGTCAGCCCCAGCATTTT.

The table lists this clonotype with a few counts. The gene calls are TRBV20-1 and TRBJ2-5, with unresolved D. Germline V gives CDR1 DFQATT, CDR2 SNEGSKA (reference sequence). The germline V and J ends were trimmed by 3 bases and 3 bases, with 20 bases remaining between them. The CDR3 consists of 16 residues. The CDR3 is CSARAWGTAREETQYF. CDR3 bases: TGCAGTGCTAGGGCGTGGGGAACCGCAAGGGAAGAGACCCAGTACTTC.

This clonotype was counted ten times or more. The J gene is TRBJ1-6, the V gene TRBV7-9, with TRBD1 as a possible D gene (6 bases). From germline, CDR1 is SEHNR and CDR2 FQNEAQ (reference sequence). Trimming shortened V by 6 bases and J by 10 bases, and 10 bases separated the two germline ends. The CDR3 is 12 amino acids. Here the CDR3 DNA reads TGTGCCAGCAGTTTGGGGGGCTCACCCCTCCACTTT. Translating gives CASSLGGSPLHF.